A single count supports the clone carrying this TCR beta chain. Its target is unknown. Template material for amplifying TCR beta CDR3 regions consisted of RNA transcripts. HTBI primers drove first-round RT-PCR of the TCR CDR3. In TCRdb, the multiplex PCR reads were re-called with MiXCR into one record per CDR3 protein. In the table there are approximately 560,000 distinct CDR3 sequences, more than 45% of which are singletons. The data were taken from a study of T cells in Graves' hyperthyroidism and ophthalmopathy. Whole-study results and caveats: In blood, most of the thyroid clonotypes expanded above 0.001 were also present.

The CDR3 runs to 9 residues. Trimming shortened V by 2 bases and J by 12 bases, and 7 bases separated the two germline ends. From germline, CDR1 is DFQATT and CDR2 SNEGSKA (reference sequence). The chain employs TRBV20-1 and TRBJ1-2, with D hard to call. The TCR comes from a woman between 18 and 29 years old with Graves' hyperthyroidism. Sequencing used peripheral blood or thyroid tissue (not recorded which). The DNA of the CDR3 is TGCAGTGCTAGAAATAGGGACACCTTC. Its protein product is CSARNRDTF.